This T cell receptor beta chain was found in a study of blood T cell repertoires in COVID-19. There are 16 residues in the CDR3. Germline V gene lookup returns CDR1 LNHDA and CDR2 SQIVND (reference sequence). Trimming pared 8 bases from V and 4 bases from J, leaving 21 bases between. Only in-frame clones appear in the TCRdb table, and some are missing; sequencing was by immunoSEQ multiplex PCR. The sample has 220,000 or so clones; 90% to 95% are singletons. The specimen sequenced was peripheral blood. This clonotype was obtained from a man in his fifties or sixties with COVID-19, enrolled during active disease. The chain employs TRBV19 and TRBJ1-5; D remains unclear. CDR3 sequence (DNA): TGTGCCAGTCGGGATGTTCTGAGGACCCGGAATCAGCCCCAGCATTTT. Its translation is CASRDVLRTRNQPQHF.